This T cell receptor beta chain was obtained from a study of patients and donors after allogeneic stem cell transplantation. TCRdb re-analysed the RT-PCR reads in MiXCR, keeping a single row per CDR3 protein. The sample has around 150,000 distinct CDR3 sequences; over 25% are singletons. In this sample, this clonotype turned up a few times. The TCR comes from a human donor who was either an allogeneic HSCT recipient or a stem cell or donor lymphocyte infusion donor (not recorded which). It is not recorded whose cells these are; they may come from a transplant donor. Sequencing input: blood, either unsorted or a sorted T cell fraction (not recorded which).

CDR3 nucleotides: TGCGCCAGCAGCTTGGAAGGCCCAGGACACAATCAGCCCCAGCATTTT. Its translation: CASSLEGPGHNQPQHF. This chain uses TRBV5-1 with TRBJ1-5, with a tentative D call TRBD1 (5 bases). CDR1 SGHRS and CDR2 YFSETQ come from the germline V gene. V was trimmed by 0 bases and J by 3 bases, leaving 13 bases between them. The CDR3 has 16 residues.